A single sample is the source of the 13 T cell receptor beta chains below, sequenced in a study of beta chain features in type 1 diabetes (dated by TCRdb to between 2018 and 2020). Study-wide findings and limitations: Type 1 diabetes patients showed a moderate but significant shortening of TCRB CDR3 length in all four CD4+ subsets.

Antigens for these TCRs are unknown. The library was produced with the immunoSEQ multiplex PCR assay. The entire isolated RNA was reverse transcribed using the High Capacity cDNA Reverse Transcription Kit, and thus expressed TCRB transcripts were sequenced. TCRdb obtained this table from immuneACCESS and retained in-frame rearrangements with V and J assigned. These tables miss some clones; where compared with another copy, unresolved V genes account for less than half of the shortfall, and the remainder is unexplained. This sample holds some 160,000 clones; around 8.6% were observed only once. Over 0.45% of the sample rests with the top ten. Sequencing used central memory CD4+ T cells from blood. The receptors originated from a woman younger than 35 with type 1 diabetes.

In its sample, this clone was seen a few times. The chain links TRBV19 to TRBJ1-6; weak D call: TRBD1 (6 bases). This CDR3 contains 15 residues. V gave up 2 bases and J gave up 10 bases, with 15 bases separating them. The germline V gene has CDR1 LNHDA and CDR2 SQIVND (reference sequence). CDR3 sequence: CASSIPNREHSPLHF. As DNA, the CDR3 is TGTGCCAGTAGTATACCCAACAGGGAACACTCACCCCTCCACTTT.

This clone was picked up many times. The chain uses TRBV11-2 and TRBJ1-2, with TRBD1 as a possible D gene (6 bases). The V end lost 2 bases, the J end lost 4 bases, and 8 bases lay between the germline ends. Germline V lookup: CDR1 SGHAT, CDR2 FQNNGV. CDR3 size: 13 residues. The CDR3: CASSLSGVYGYTF. The CDR3 region has the DNA TGTGCCAGCAGCTTATCAGGGGTCTATGGCTACACCTTC.

This clone was seen only a few times. This rearrangement joins TRBV7-2 to TRBJ1-2; a weak D match, TRBD1 (6 bases). This CDR3 has 14 residues. The germline V gene has CDR1 SGHTA and CDR2 FQGNSA. Trimming left V 1 base short and J 6 bases short, with 12 bases between. The CDR3 reads CASSLGEGVHGYTF. The CDR3, as DNA: TGTGCCAGCAGCTTAGGGGAGGGGGTTCATGGCTACACCTTC.

This clone was seen only a few times. The chain recombines TRBV6-5 with TRBJ2-7; 10 nucleotides line up with TRBD1. The germline CDR1 and CDR2 sequences are MNHEY and SVGAGI. The V gene end was trimmed by 6 bases and the J gene end by 3 bases; junction bases not matched to a gene: 5. The CDR3 covers 14 residues. The CDR3 nucleotides read TGTGCCAGCAGCCTACGGACAGGGGGCTACGAGCAGTACTTC. It specifies CASSLRTGGYEQYF.

This clone came up a few times. This chain joins TRBV29-1 and TRBJ2-5; 7 nucleotides match TRBD2. Looked up from germline, CDR1 is SQVTM and CDR2 is ANQGSEA. V gave up 7 bases and J gave up 5 bases; unmatched junction bases: 10. The CDR3 extends over 13 amino acids. In nucleotides, the CDR3 is TGCAGCGGGGGAACCGGGACTAAGGAGACCCAGTACTTC. Encoded protein: CSGGTGTKETQYF.

This clone was seen only a few times. The J gene is TRBJ2-1, the V gene TRBV9; TRBD2 matches 8 bases. This CDR3 has 14 amino acids. Losses at the gene ends were 4 bases for V and 2 bases for J; bases not matched to a gene: 2. Germline loops: CDR1 SGDLS, CDR2 YYNGEE. CDR3 coding DNA: TGTGCCAGCAGCCAGGGACTAGCCTACAATGAGCAGTTCTTC. This encodes CASSQGLAYNEQFF.

This clone was detected ten times or more. V and J are TRBV23-1 and TRBJ2-2; D unclear. TRBV23-1 is designated an ORF whose function remains uncertain. V lost 6 bases and J lost 6, with 11 bases in between. This CDR3 is built from 13 residues. The CDR3 DNA sequence: TGCGCCAGCAGCCAAGTCCCCTCCGGGGAGCTGTTTTTT. This gives the protein CASSQVPSGELFF.

V usage is TRBV7-2 and J usage is TRBJ1-4; perhaps TRBD1 as D (5 bases). Germline CDR1 is SGHTA and CDR2 is FQGNSA. This CDR3 has 14 residues. The V and J ends lost 5 bases and 10 bases respectively, with 17 bases between them. In nucleotides, the CDR3 is TGTGCCAGCAGCCGCTCAGGGCCCCAAGGAAAACTGTTTTTT. Its translation is CASSRSGPQGKLFF. Combining the CDR3 with reference TRBV7-2 and TRBJ1-4 gives the whole variable domain GAGVSQSPSNKVTEKGKDVELRCDPISGHTALYWYRQSLGQGLEFLIYFQGNSAPDKSGLPSDRFSAERTGGSVSTLTIQRTQQEDSAVYLCASSRSGPQGKLFFGSGTQLSVL.

This rearrangement joins TRBV7-3 to TRBJ1-2; the match to TRBD1 covers 8 bases. Germline trimming cut 5 bases from V and 4 bases from J; bases unmatched to any gene: 6. The CDR3 contains 14 residues. The germline V gene encodes CDR1 SGHTA and CDR2 FQGTGA. The CDR3 bases are TGTGCCAGCAGCAGAAGTGGGACAGGCTATGGCTACACCTTC. Translating gives CASSRSGTGYGYTF. The full variable domain, rest sourced from reference TRBV7-3 and TRBJ1-2, is GAGVSQTPSNKVTEKGKYVELRCDPISGHTALYWYRQSLGQGPEFLIYFQGTGAADDSGLPNDRFFAVRPEGSVSTLKIQRTERGDSAVYLCASSRSGTGYGYTFGSGTRLTVV.

This clone was found a few times. This chain joins TRBV5-4 and TRBJ2-6, with TRBD1 identical over 7 bases. The ends lost 4 bases at V and 0 bases at J; junction bases unmatched: 13. Germline CDR1 reads SGHNT; CDR2 reads YYREEE (reference sequence). The CDR3 is made up of 19 amino acids. CDR3 loop: CASSQAPGQRDSGANVLTF. Here the CDR3 DNA reads TGTGCCAGCAGCCAGGCACCGGGACAGAGAGACTCTGGGGCCAACGTCCTGACTTTC.

The chain carries TRBV18 and TRBJ1-1; D is undetermined. CDR1 is KGHSH, CDR2 LQKENI, per germline. The CDR3 totals 14 residues. Trimming took off 2 bases at V and 1 base at J, with 8 bases between the two ends. The CDR3 protein is CASSPVPSNTEAFF. CDR3 nucleotides: TGTGCCAGCTCACCAGTCCCCTCGAACACTGAAGCTTTCTTT.

The chain links TRBV11-3 to TRBJ2-5; D is perhaps TRBD2 (6 bases). Germline assignment: CDR1 SGHNT and CDR2 YENEEA. This CDR3 region has 14 residues. Trimming took 2 bases from V and 4 from J, leaving 11 bases between them. The CDR3 DNA reads as TGTGCCAGCAGCTTAAACGGGGGAGGAGAGACCCAGTACTTC. Its protein product is CASSLNGGGETQYF. The full variable domain, rest sourced from reference TRBV11-3 and TRBJ2-5, is EAGVVQSPRYKIIEKKQPVAFWCNPISGHNTLYWYLQNLGQGPELLIRYENEEAVDDSQLPKDRFSAERLKGVDSTLKIQPAELGDSAVYLCASSLNGGGETQYFGPGTRLLVL.

In its sample, this clone was seen a few times. The chain combines TRBV10-3 with TRBJ2-6; possibly TRBD2 for D (5 bases). This CDR3 spans 15 amino acids. The germline V gene has CDR1 ENHRY and CDR2 SYGVKD. The germline V and J ends were trimmed by 8 bases and 2 bases, with 13 bases remaining between them. CDR3 region: CAIASRGAGANVLTF. CDR3 bases: TGTGCCATCGCCTCCCGGGGAGCTGGGGCCAACGTCCTGACTTTC.